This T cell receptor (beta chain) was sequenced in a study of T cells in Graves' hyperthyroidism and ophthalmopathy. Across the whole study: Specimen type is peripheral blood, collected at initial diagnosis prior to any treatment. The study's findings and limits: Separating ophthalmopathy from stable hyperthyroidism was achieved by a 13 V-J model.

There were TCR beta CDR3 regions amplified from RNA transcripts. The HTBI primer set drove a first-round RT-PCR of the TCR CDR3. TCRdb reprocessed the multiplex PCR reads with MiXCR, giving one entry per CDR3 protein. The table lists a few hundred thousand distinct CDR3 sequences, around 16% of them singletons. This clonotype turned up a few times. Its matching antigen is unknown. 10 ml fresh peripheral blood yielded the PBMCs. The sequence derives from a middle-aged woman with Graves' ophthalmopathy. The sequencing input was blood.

This CDR3 reads CASSSEPDTQYF. The CDR3 DNA sequence: TGTGCCAGCAGCTCGGAACCAGATACGCAGTATTTT. V gene TRBV7-9 combines with J gene TRBJ2-3; D is unresolved. The CDR3 has 12 amino acids. Between the trimmed V and J ends, which lost 4 bases and 4 bases, there was a span of 6 bases. Germline assignment: CDR1 SEHNR and CDR2 FQNEAQ (reference sequence). Together with reference TRBV7-9 and TRBJ2-3, the CDR3 gives the full variable domain: DTGVSQNPRHKITKRGQNVTFRCDPISEHNRLYWYRQTLGQGPEFLTYFQNEAQLEKSRLLSDRFSAERPKGSFSTLEIQRTEQGDSAMYLCASSSEPDTQYFGPGTRLTVL.